The T cell receptor (beta chain) described here comes from a study of CD8 T cells in ankylosing spondylitis. V was pared by 2 bases and J by 5 bases, with 18 bases between. This CDR3 is 17 amino acids long. The germline V gene encodes CDR1 SGHAT and CDR2 FQNNGV. The study, taken as a whole, reports: Disease-linked clones bore a CD8+ phenotype, appearing relatively rarely in peripheral blood. The study looked at matched synovial fluid samples from ankylosing spondylitis patients. Disease-linked clones were reported to be significantly enriched there. A TCR beta motif of under 10 highly homologous variants seemed to mark ankylosing spondylitis blood. In reactive arthritis synovial fluid and blood, some motif variants had been reported before.

To note about this clonotype: Its cognate antigen is unknown.

MiXCR, applied by TCRdb to the 5' RACE reads, yields one record per CDR3 protein. The table has approximately 140,000 distinct CDR3 sequences, approximately 48% seen once. This clonotype was obtained from a male donor with ankylosing spondylitis. The rearrangement uses TRBV11-2 and TRBJ2-2; D is tentatively TRBD1 or TRBD2 (6 bases each). Sequencing input: synovial fluid, either unsorted or a sorted T cell fraction (not recorded which). The CDR3 spells CASSLPYQGRKTGELFF. The CDR3 nucleotides read TGTGCCAGCAGCTTACCCTACCAGGGGAGGAAGACCGGGGAGCTGTTTTTT. Drawing the rest from reference TRBV11-2 and TRBJ2-2, the complete variable domain is EAGVAQSPRYKIIEKRQSVAFWCNPISGHATLYWYQQILGQGPKLLIQFQNNGVVDDSQLPKDRFSAERLKGVDSTLKIQPAKLEDSAVYLCASSLPYQGRKTGELFFGEGSRLTVL.